This entry lists 5 T cell receptor beta chains sequenced from one sample in a study of identical twins. TCRdb processed the 5' RACE reads anew with MiXCR; each CDR3 protein has one entry. This sample has 200,000 to 250,000 distinct CDR3 sequences, with roughly 7% found just once. The same sample was also used in a study of yellow fever vaccine responses in identical twins.

Sequencing was carried out using memory (CD45RO+) T cells sorted from blood. These TCRs come from a woman between 18 and 29 years old in good health.

This clonotype has a handful of counts. J is TRBJ1-1 and V is TRBV15, with unresolved D. Germline values: CDR1 LNHNV, CDR2 YYDKDF (reference sequence). This CDR3 region has 14 residues. With 2 bases removed from V and 0 bases from J, the gap between germline ends came to 7 bases. The CDR3 bases are TGTGCCACCAGCAGAAGCGCCTTGAACACTGAAGCTTTCTTT. Its translation: CATSRSALNTEAFF.

The chain couples TRBV21-1 to TRBJ1-4; TRBD1 is the table's D call and was not checked against the DNA. TRBV21-1 represents a pseudogene. The CDR3 is 16 residues long. CDR3 in DNA: TGTGCCAGCAGCAAATCAGGCAGGGGGCAAAGTGAAAAACTGTTTTTT. Translated: CASSKSGRGQSEKLFF.

This clonotype was seen more than once but under ten times. This sequence joins TRBV11-2 and TRBJ2-3; D might be TRBD1 or TRBD2, each matching 5 bases. Germline V gene data show CDR1 as SGHAT and CDR2 as FQNNGV. The CDR3 runs 14 residues. V was pared by 8 bases and J by 3 bases, with 15 bases between. CDR3 in amino acids: CASAVGVWTDTQYF. Written as DNA, the CDR3 is TGTGCCAGCGCGGTGGGGGTTTGGACAGATACGCAGTATTTT.

This clonotype was seen a few times. CDR3 amino acids: CASSLTLAMGQETQYF. CDR3 DNA sequence: TGTGCCAGCAGTTTAACCCTCGCGATGGGGCAAGAGACCCAGTACTTC. The chain joins TRBV28 to TRBJ2-5; D not resolved. Deletions cut 2 bases from V and 2 bases from J, with 15 bases between. Germline V gives CDR1 MDHEN, CDR2 SYDVKM. The CDR3 covers 16 residues.

This clonotype was observed a handful of times. V is TRBV20-1 and J is TRBJ1-5; 10 nucleotides line up with TRBD1. The germline CDR1 and CDR2 sequences are DFQATT and SNEGSKA (reference sequence). With 0 bases clipped from V and 2 bases from J, the junction kept 7 bases outside the gene matches. The CDR3 loop spans 17 amino acids. CDR3 loop: CSARDFGTGDGNQPQHF. The CDR3 nucleotides are TGCAGTGCTAGAGATTTCGGGACAGGGGATGGCAATCAGCCCCAGCATTTT.